The rows below give T cell receptor beta chains drawn from one sample of a study of T cells after posttransplantation cyclophosphamide. TCRdb's copy holds only in-frame clones and misses some; the assay was immunoSEQ multiplex PCR. The profile covers approximately 5,100 clones, none occurring a single time. The material was PBMCs, obtained 350 to 400 days after allogeneic stem cell transplant with posttransplant cyclophosphamide. The receptor source for this set is a male patient between 60 and 69 years old who received an allogeneic stem cell transplant from a related donor, was CMV-positive, and had acute GVHD only. Among the T cells, some may be from the graft donor. Both conserved end residues are part of each CDR3. Each record gives: clone size, J gene, D gene, V gene, CDR3 protein, CDR3 DNA. A D gene is named only where the DNA matches it firmly. A row's size may be missing; if present it is once, few, many or a size class.

>many|TRBJ2-3|NA|TRBV28
CASSSTRASDTQYF
TGTGCCAGCAGTTCGACTAGAGCCTCAGATACGCAGTATTTT
>many|TRBJ1-1|TRBD1|TRBV5-1
CASSPGGRGTEAFF
TGCGCCAGCAGCCCAGGGGGTCGGGGCACTGAAGCTTTCTTT
>many|TRBJ1-6|TRBD1|TRBV19
CASSFDRASPLHF
TGTGCCAGTAGTTTCGACAGGGCTTCACCCCTCCACTTT
>many|TRBJ1-2|NA|TRBV27
CASSTRQNYGYTF
TGTGCCAGCAGCACCCGACAAAACTATGGCTACACCTTC
>many|TRBJ1-2|TRBD1|TRBV7-8
CASSLEEGQVYGYTF
TGTGCCAGCAGCTTAGAGGAGGGACAGGTCTATGGCTACACCTTC
>many|TRBJ1-3|NA|TRBV9
CASSVFQDSGNTIYF
TGTGCCAGCAGCGTATTTCAGGACTCTGGAAACACCATATATTTT
>many|TRBJ1-1|TRBD1|TRBV28
CASKMGTDQNTEAFF
TGTGCCAGCAAGATGGGGACAGACCAGAACACTGAAGCTTTCTTT
>few|TRBJ2-7|NA|TRBV30
CAWHLGGGPYEQYF
TGTGCCTGGCACTTAGGGGGGGGTCCCTACGAGCAGTACTTC
>many|TRBJ1-1|NA|TRBV7-3
CASSRGGQYGAEAFF
TGTGCCAGCAGCCGAGGAGGCCAGTATGGGGCTGAAGCTTTCTTT
>many|TRBJ1-1|TRBD1|TRBV2
CASRGQGNTEAFF
TGTGCCAGCAGAGGACAGGGGAACACTGAAGCTTTCTTT
>few|TRBJ2-4|NA|TRBV7-8
CASRRDRVESGKNIQYF
TGTGCCAGCAGGCGGGACAGAGTCGAGTCCGGCAAAAACATTCAGTACTTC
>many|TRBJ2-2|TRBD2|TRBV2
CATSSGANTGELFF
TGTGCCACTTCTAGCGGAGCGAACACCGGGGAGCTGTTTTTT
>NA|TRBJ2-5|TRBD2|TRBV29-1
CSVGVLAGEPGETQYF
TGCAGCGTTGGGGTCCTAGCGGGAGAACCTGGGGAGACCCAGTACTTC